The 15 T cell receptor beta chains in this list originate from one sample, sequenced in a study of regulatory T cells in long-lasting Graves disease. Time point in this sample: newly diagnosed GD, antithyroid drugs for less than 3 months. PBMC RNA was the source of the TCR library. Arm-PCR of CDR3 regions and iRepertoire HTBI primers were used to build TCR beta libraries. Each CDR3 protein gets one entry after TCRdb re-called the multiplex PCR reads with MiXCR. The sample carries 320,000 or so distinct CDR3 sequences, 18% recorded once. Sequenced here: peripheral blood mononuclear cells (PBMCs), sampled at new diagnosis, from a patient treated with antithyroid drugs. Receptors originate from a female donor with Graves disease.

The J gene is TRBJ1-1, the V gene TRBV5-1; 7 bases are shared with TRBD1. The J segment lost 2 bases and the V segment lost 3 bases, leaving 13 bases of the junction unmatched. This CDR3 has 17 amino acids. CDR1 is SGHRS and CDR2 is YFSETQ in the germline V gene. CDR3 nucleotide sequence: TGCGCCAGCAGCTGGCTACAGGGGCGCCCTGGAAACACTGAAGCTTTCTTT. Encoded protein: CASSWLQGRPGNTEAFF.

The chain employs TRBV9 and TRBJ1-1; D might be TRBD1 (5 bases). This CDR3 comprises 13 residues. V dropped 4 bases and J dropped 1 base, with 8 bases sitting between them. Germline CDR1 reads SGDLS; CDR2 reads YYNGEE. CDR3 in amino acids: CASSTQGNTEAFF. The CDR3 DNA reads as TGTGCCAGCAGCACTCAGGGGAACACTGAAGCTTTCTTT.

Turning to this clonotype: Mismatch with germline at one junction end may stem from a read error. Here the CDR3 reads CASSRAGAGTQYF. In nucleotides, the CDR3 is TGCGCCAGCAGCCGGGCCGGGGCAGGGACCCAGTACTTC. V gene TRBV11-2 combines with J gene TRBJ2-5; D is tentatively TRBD1 or TRBD2 (5 bases each). This CDR3 is 13 amino acids long. Germline CDR1 reads SGHAT; CDR2 reads FQNNGV.

This clonotype was observed many times. This chain joins TRBV29-1 and TRBJ2-3; D unclear. The ends were cut back, 3 bases at V and 0 bases at J, with 7 bases in the middle. The CDR3 extends over 13 amino acids. Looked up from germline, CDR1 is SQVTM and CDR2 is ANQGSEA. The CDR3, as DNA: TGCAGCGTTGAGACGCAGAGCACAGATACGCAGTATTTT. This encodes CSVETQSTDTQYF.

The chain uses TRBV6-5 and TRBJ2-7, with TRBD2 matching over 10 bases. Trimming took 2 bases from V and 4 from J; bases not matched to a gene: 5. The length of the CDR3 is 15 residues. The germline gives CDR1 MNHEY, CDR2 SVGAGI. CDR3: CASSYTGLAVYEQYF. CDR3 sequence (DNA): TGTGCCAGCAGTTACACCGGACTAGCGGTTTACGAGCAGTACTTC.

To note about this clonotype: A far bigger clonotype differs at one base, so this is likely a read error. The genes are TRBV11-2 and TRBJ2-1; TRBD2 might be the D (5 bases). The DNA end is a closer match to TRBJ2-3, so the J assignment may be wrong. This CDR3 is 14 amino acids long. Germline CDR1 is SGHAT and CDR2 is FQNNGV. Here the CDR3 DNA reads TGTGCCAGCAGCTTAGGGAGGTTCACAAATACGCAGTATTTT. Residues: CASSLGRFTNTQYF.

This clonotype has at least ten counts. The V and J genes are TRBV29-1 and TRBJ2-3; D is possibly TRBD1 (5 bases). The CDR3 length is 12 residues. Deletions cut 6 bases from V and 3 bases from J, with 10 bases between. Germline V lookup: CDR1 SQVTM, CDR2 ANQGSEA. In DNA, the CDR3 is TGCAGCGTCGAGACAGATACAGATACGCAGTATTTT. It encodes CSVETDTDTQYF.

This clonotype was seen repeatedly, ten times or more. The J gene is TRBJ1-4, the V gene TRBV29-1, with D possibly TRBD1 on 5 matching bases. This CDR3 contains 14 residues. Trimming took 5 bases from V and 7 from J, leaving 17 bases between them. The germline CDR1 and CDR2 sequences are SQVTM and ANQGSEA. CDR3 sequence reads: CSVSRRVRGEKLFF. The CDR3 DNA is TGCAGCGTTTCAAGGAGGGTAAGGGGTGAAAAACTGTTTTTT.

This chain joins TRBV4-1 and TRBJ2-3, with 7 bases lining up with TRBD2. The germline gives CDR1 MGHRA, CDR2 YSYEKL. The CDR3 is 16 amino acids. The V and J ends lost 6 bases and 6 bases, in that order; junction bases with no gene match: 15. The DNA of the CDR3 is TGCGCCAGCAGATCAATAGTGGGAGGGCCTCGCGATACGCAGTATTTT. Its translation is CASRSIVGGPRDTQYF.

The table lists this clonotype with a few counts. The chain combines TRBV10-3 with TRBJ2-7, with 14 bases fitting TRBD2. From germline, CDR1 is ENHRY and CDR2 SYGVKD. The CDR3 length is 18 residues. Trimming cost V 3 bases and J 1 base; bases outside gene matches: 8. The CDR3 reads CAISETGLAGVISYEQYF. The CDR3 DNA reads as TGTGCCATCAGTGAAACGGGACTAGCGGGAGTTATATCCTACGAGCAGTACTTC.

This clonotype came up a few times. The CDR3 spells CASSQNHAGETQYF. CDR3 DNA: TGTGCCAGCAGCCAAAACCACGCGGGGGAGACCCAGTACTTC. The V call is TRBV3-1, the J call TRBJ2-5; weak D call: TRBD2 (6 bases). This CDR3 comprises 14 residues. Deletions cut 2 bases from V and 5 bases from J, with 12 bases between. CDR1 is LGHDT and CDR2 is YNNKEL in the germline V gene (reference sequence).

This clonotype was detected only a few times. This sequence joins TRBV15 and TRBJ2-6, with D uncertain. The CDR3 spans 15 residues. Trimming removed 4 bases at V and 1 base at J, with 8 bases between. Germline CDR1 LNHNV, CDR2 YYDKDF (reference sequence). The CDR3 region has the DNA TGTGCCACCAGCATAGAGGCGTCTGGGGCCAACGTCCTGACTTTC. Translating gives CATSIEASGANVLTF.

This clonotype appeared many times. The J gene is TRBJ2-1, the V gene TRBV6-1, with 7 bases fitting TRBD2. With 7 bases clipped from V and 5 bases from J, the junction kept 14 bases outside the gene matches. Germline V gene lookup returns CDR1 MNHNS and CDR2 SASEGT. CDR3 length equals 16 residues. The DNA for the CDR3 is TGTGCCAGCACTCCAGGGCTAGCGGTCGGAGACAATGAGCAGTTCTTC. Translated, it gives CASTPGLAVGDNEQFF.

This clonotype was seen many times. CDR3 region: CASSSRTGILTYEQYF. CDR3 in DNA: TGTGCCAGCAGCTCTAGGACAGGGATACTTACCTACGAGCAGTACTTC. V gene TRBV7-9 combines with J gene TRBJ2-7; 8 bases map to TRBD1. The junction had 10 bases not matched to a gene; V was cut back by 4 bases and J by 2 bases. CDR3 size: 16 residues. Germline values: CDR1 SEHNR, CDR2 FQNEAQ (reference sequence).

A remark on this clonotype: Since a much larger clone is just one base distant, this may be a read error. The genes are TRBV11-2 and TRBJ2-3, with D possibly being TRBD2 (5 bases). CDR3 length equals 16 residues. The germline CDR1 and CDR2 sequences are SGHAT and FQNNGV. V was shortened by 4 bases and J by 3 bases, with 17 bases between the two germline ends. CDR3 coding DNA: TGTGCCAGCAGCTCCGGGTGGAGCGGCTCGACAGATACGCAGTATTTT. Its translation is CASSSGWSGSTDTQYF.